One and the same sample provided the 7 T cell receptor beta chains below, sequenced in a study of T cell repertoires in cytomegalovirus infection. For these receptors, no antigen is known. One entry per CDR3 protein, called by TCRdb with MiXCR from the reads. The sample holds 550,000 to 700,000 distinct CDR3 sequences; roughly 43% are singletons and the top ten take around 50%. Material: cultured PBMCs, obtained from culture after CMV antigen stimulation. These receptors came from a human donor in good health (CMV status not recorded). Some clones in this sample may be carry-over from other donors' samples.

This clonotype was seen a handful of times. The chain joins TRBV5-1 to TRBJ1-1; D is unclear. Germline-derived CDR1 and CDR2 are SGHRS and YFSETQ. The CDR3 sequence is 13 residues long. With 0 bases removed from V and 6 bases from J, the gap between germline ends came to 9 bases. The CDR3 is CASSLEGPPEAFF. The DNA for the CDR3 is TGCGCCAGCAGCTTGGAGGGCCCCCCTGAAGCTTTCTTT.

This clonotype was recorded at least ten times. This chain uses TRBV7-2 with TRBJ1-1; D unresolved. Trimming removed 5 bases at V and 0 bases at J, with 10 bases between. CDR3 size: 14 residues. Germline V gene sequence: CDR1 SGHTA, CDR2 FQGNSA. CDR3 in DNA: TGTGCCAGCAGCCAAAGGCCTCTGAACACTGAAGCTTTCTTT. It translates to CASSQRPLNTEAFF.

This chain joins TRBV5-6 and TRBJ2-1; the D gene is possibly TRBD1 (5 bases). Germline assignment: CDR1 SGHDT and CDR2 YYEEEE. Trimming removed 4 bases at V and 4 bases at J, with 9 bases between. The CDR3 length is 13 residues. The CDR3 DNA reads TGTGCCAGCAGCAAAGACAGTTACAATGAGCAGTTCTTC. It specifies CASSKDSYNEQFF.

The rearrangement joins TRBV7-2 to TRBJ2-7; D may be TRBD1 or TRBD2 (5 bases each). Germline assignment: CDR1 SGHTA and CDR2 FQGNSA. This CDR3 region has 14 residues. The ends were cut back, 3 bases at V and 7 bases at J, with 16 bases in the middle. CDR3 amino acids: CASSFLPGLGEQYF. CDR3 sequence (DNA): TGTGCCAGCAGCTTCCTCCCGGGGCTCGGTGAGCAGTACTTC.

The V and J genes are TRBV2 and TRBJ1-5; no clear D. The CDR3 consists of 15 residues. From germline, CDR1 is SNHLY and CDR2 FYNNEI. V was shortened by 2 bases and J by 4 bases, with 12 bases between the two germline ends. CDR3 residues: CASSELFGPNQPQHF. In nucleotides, the CDR3 is TGTGCCAGCAGTGAATTATTTGGTCCGAATCAGCCCCAGCATTTT.

J is TRBJ2-5 and V is TRBV11-2; unclear D gene. The CDR3 is made up of 15 amino acids. Germline V CDR1 and CDR2: SGHAT, FQNNGV. V was pared by 5 bases and J by 3 bases, with 16 bases between. CDR3: CASSPHLGKEETQYF. In nucleotides, the CDR3 is TGTGCCAGCAGCCCGCACCTGGGGAAGGAAGAGACCCAGTACTTC.

The genes are TRBV7-1 and TRBJ1-6, with TRBD1 identical over 7 bases. TRBV7-1 is annotated as an ORF whose role is uncertain. With V trimmed by 11 bases and J by 0 bases, 7 bases remained unmatched. The CDR3 sequence is 15 residues long. The CDR3 here is CAGMTGTSYNSPLHF. The CDR3 region has the DNA TGTGCCGGAATGACAGGGACCTCCTATAATTCACCCCTCCACTTT.